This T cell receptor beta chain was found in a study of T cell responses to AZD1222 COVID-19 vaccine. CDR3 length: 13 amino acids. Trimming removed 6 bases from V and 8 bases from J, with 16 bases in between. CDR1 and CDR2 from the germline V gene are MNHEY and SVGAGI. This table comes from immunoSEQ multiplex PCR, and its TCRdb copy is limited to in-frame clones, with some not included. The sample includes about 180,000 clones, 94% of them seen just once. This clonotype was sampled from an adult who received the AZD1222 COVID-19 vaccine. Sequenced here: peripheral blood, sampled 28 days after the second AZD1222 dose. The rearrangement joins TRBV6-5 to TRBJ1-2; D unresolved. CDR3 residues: CASSQGPKNGYTF. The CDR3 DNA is TGTGCCAGCAGCCAAGGACCCAAGAACGGCTACACCTTC.